One sample yielded the 18 T cell receptor beta chains listed below, sequenced in a study of identical twins. TCRdb re-analysed the 5' RACE reads in MiXCR, keeping a single row per CDR3 protein. The sample lists under 250,000 distinct CDR3 sequences; about a tenth were seen once. Sequenced material: memory (CD45RO+) T cells sorted from blood. The receptor source for this set is a woman under 30 in good health.

V usage is TRBV15 and J usage is TRBJ2-7; D is undetermined. Germline lookup yields CDR1 LNHNV and CDR2 YYDKDF (reference sequence). The CDR3 length is 17 residues. The germline V and J ends were trimmed by 0 bases and 0 bases, with 15 bases remaining between them. The CDR3 spells CATSRDRPRTSSYEQYF. In nucleotides, the CDR3 is TGTGCCACCAGCAGAGATCGACCAAGGACGAGCTCCTACGAGCAGTACTTC.

In this sample, this clonotype turned up a few times. This chain uses TRBV12-3 or TRBV12-4 with TRBJ1-6, with a possible D match to TRBD1 (5 bases). The CDR3 totals 14 residues. V lost 1 base, J lost 7 bases, and 8 bases lay in between. As DNA, the CDR3 is TGTGCCAGCAGTTTAGGGGGGGAAAATTCACCCCTCCACTTT. Translating gives CASSLGGENSPLHF.

The chain is built from TRBV6-1 and TRBJ2-4; 12 nucleotides agree with TRBD2. Germline values: CDR1 MNHNS, CDR2 SASEGT. The CDR3 has 17 amino acids. With V trimmed by 8 bases and J by 3 bases, 11 bases remained unmatched. The CDR3 region has the DNA TGTGCCAGCGGGAAACAGGGACTAGCGGGCCACAAAAACATTCAGTACTTC. Amino acid sequence: CASGKQGLAGHKNIQYF.

The J gene is TRBJ2-1, the V gene TRBV20-1, with D perhaps matching TRBD2 (7 bases). CDR3 length equals 15 residues. The germline CDR1 and CDR2 sequences are DFQATT and SNEGSKA (reference sequence). V shed 3 bases and J shed 9 bases, with 21 bases lying between them. The CDR3 DNA reads TGCAGTGCTAGCGGATCTGAGTGGGGGGGCGGTGAGCAGTTCTTC. Translating gives CSASGSEWGGGEQFF.

This clonotype was detected a few times. This chain uses TRBV10-3 with TRBJ1-3; D call uncertain. The CDR3 is 12 amino acids. The germline V gene has CDR1 ENHRY and CDR2 SYGVKD. V lost 10 bases to trimming and J lost 5 bases, with 12 bases between them. CDR3 amino acids: CATTYGRNTIYF. CDR3 coding DNA: TGTGCCACTACTTACGGAAGAAACACCATATATTTT.

This clonotype occurred a few times. J is TRBJ2-3 and V is TRBV10-2; no firm D call. From germline, CDR1 is WSHSY and CDR2 SAAADI. CDR3 length: 14 amino acids. V lost 4 bases to trimming and J lost 6 bases, with 14 bases between them. CDR3 loop: CASSVSHEHDTQYF. The CDR3 DNA sequence: TGCGCCAGCAGTGTTAGTCACGAGCACGATACGCAGTATTTT.

This clonotype appeared many times. V is TRBV9 and J is TRBJ2-1; D unresolved. Germline lookup yields CDR1 SGDLS and CDR2 YYNGEE. The CDR3 totals 11 residues. V lost 3 bases and J lost 6, with 4 bases in between. The CDR3 loop is CASSATNEQFF. CDR3 nucleotide sequence: TGTGCCAGCAGCGCCACCAATGAGCAGTTCTTC.

This clonotype was observed many times. The CDR3 DNA reads TGTGCCAGCAGCGTTGCCAGTACCACCGGGGAGCTGTTTTTT. It yields the protein CASSVASTTGELFF. The chain couples TRBV9 to TRBJ2-2; D unclear. The CDR3 is 14 amino acids. V lost 2 bases and J 4 bases, leaving 9 bases between the germline ends. From germline, CDR1 is SGDLS and CDR2 YYNGEE.

The chain links TRBV5-1 to TRBJ2-1; possibly TRBD1 for D (6 bases). The CDR3 is made up of 14 amino acids. Trimming left V 1 base short and J 5 bases short, with 10 bases between. CDR1 and CDR2 (germline): SGHRS, YFSETQ. DNA of the CDR3: TGCGCCAGCAGCTTGTGGACAGACCACAATGAGCAGTTCTTC. Residues: CASSLWTDHNEQFF.

This clonotype was recorded at least ten times. V gene TRBV9 combines with J gene TRBJ1-1; D might be TRBD1 (5 bases). Per the germline V gene, CDR1 is SGDLS and CDR2 is YYNGEE. V gave up 7 bases and J gave up 0 bases, with 13 bases separating them. CDR3 length equals 14 residues. CDR3 in amino acids: CASSSGNLNTEAFF. The CDR3 nucleotides are TGTGCCAGCTCCTCAGGGAACCTGAACACTGAAGCTTTCTTT.

This clonotype was picked up a small number of times. The chain has TRBV12-3 or TRBV12-4 and TRBJ1-5, with no clear D. V lost 5 bases, J lost 3 bases, and 8 bases lay in between. This CDR3 has 13 residues. CDR3 loop: CASSGEFNQPQHF. The CDR3 nucleotides are TGTGCCAGCAGTGGTGAGTTCAATCAGCCCCAGCATTTT.

This clonotype was picked up a small number of times. The chain combines TRBV2 with TRBJ1-2, with a tentative D call TRBD1 (5 bases). Trimming took 0 bases from V and 8 from J, leaving 16 bases between them. This CDR3 is built from 15 residues. CDR1 and CDR2 (germline): SNHLY, FYNNEI. The CDR3 DNA follows: TGTGCCAGCAGTGAAGCCCGGACAAGAGCCAGCGGCTACACCTTC. This translates into CASSEARTRASGYTF.

This clonotype was counted between two and nine times. The rearrangement uses TRBV7-3 and TRBJ2-2, with D perhaps matching TRBD1 (6 bases). The CDR3 is 14 amino acids. Germline V gene data show CDR1 as SGHTA and CDR2 as FQGTGA. V shed 3 bases and J shed 4 bases, with 9 bases lying between them. DNA for the CDR3: TGTGCCAGCAGCTTGGACAGTTTCACCGGGGAGCTGTTTTTT. Its translation: CASSLDSFTGELFF.

The rearrangement links TRBV6-2 or TRBV6-3 to TRBJ1-1; D is unclear. The CDR3 covers 15 residues. The V gene's germline CDR1 is MNHEY and CDR2 SVGEGT. Trimming left V 2 bases short and J 1 base short, with 11 bases between. In DNA form, the CDR3 reads TGTGCCAGCAGTTACGGAGACTCCTCGAACACTGAAGCTTTCTTT. This codes for CASSYGDSSNTEAFF.

This clonotype has more than one count but fewer than ten. The genes are TRBV18 and TRBJ2-1; TRBD1 aligns across 10 bases. This CDR3 spans 15 amino acids. Germline V gene lookup returns CDR1 KGHSH and CDR2 LQKENI. J gave up 8 bases and V 3 bases, and 7 bases lay outside the gene matches. CDR3 nucleotides: TGTGCCAGCTCACCCTCAGGACAGGGGGTTTATGAGCAGTTCTTC. Amino acid sequence: CASSPSGQGVYEQFF. Full variable domain (missing parts from reference TRBV18 and TRBJ2-1): NAGVMQNPRHLVRRRGQEARLRCSPMKGHSHVYWYRQLPEEGLKFMVYLQKENIIDESGMPKERFSAEFPKEGPSILRIQQVVRGDSAAYFCASSPSGQGVYEQFFGPGTRLTVL.

This chain connects TRBV20-1 to TRBJ1-6; D uncertain. V was clipped by 2 bases and J by 9 bases, with 14 bases between them. The CDR3 contains 14 residues. Germline V gives CDR1 DFQATT, CDR2 SNEGSKA (reference sequence). The CDR3 reads CSARPDGGRSPLHF. The CDR3 DNA reads TGCAGTGCTAGACCCGACGGCGGGCGTTCACCCCTCCACTTT.

This clonotype has at least ten counts. V and J are TRBV20-1 and TRBJ2-7, with 7 nucleotides matching TRBD2. V trimming: 0 bases; J trimming: 3 bases; junction bases outside the gene matches: 8. The V gene's germline CDR1 is DFQATT and CDR2 SNEGSKA (reference sequence). The CDR3 spans 15 residues. CDR3 residues: CSARDQAGENYEQYF. The CDR3 DNA sequence: TGCAGTGCTAGAGATCAGGCGGGAGAAAACTACGAGCAGTACTTC.

The chain combines TRBV20-1 with TRBJ2-3; D not resolved. This CDR3 is built from 14 residues. V lost 6 bases, J lost 6 bases, and 19 bases lay in between. Looked up from germline, CDR1 is DFQATT and CDR2 is SNEGSKA (reference sequence). The CDR3 region is CSALTQTQADTQYF. CDR3 coding DNA: TGCAGTGCCCTGACGCAAACCCAGGCGGATACGCAGTATTTT.